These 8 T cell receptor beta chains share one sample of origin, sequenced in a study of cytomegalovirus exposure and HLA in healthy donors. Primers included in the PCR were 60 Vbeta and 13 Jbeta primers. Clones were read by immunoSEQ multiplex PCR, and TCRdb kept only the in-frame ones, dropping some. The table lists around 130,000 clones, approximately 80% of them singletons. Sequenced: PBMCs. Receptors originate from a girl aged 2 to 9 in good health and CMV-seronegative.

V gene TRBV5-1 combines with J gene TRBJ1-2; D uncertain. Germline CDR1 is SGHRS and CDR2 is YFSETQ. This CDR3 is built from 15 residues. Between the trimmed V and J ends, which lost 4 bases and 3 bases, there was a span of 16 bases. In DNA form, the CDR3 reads TGCGCCAGCAGCCTGGAGAGGGTTAGTGACTATGGCTACACCTTC. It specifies CASSLERVSDYGYTF.

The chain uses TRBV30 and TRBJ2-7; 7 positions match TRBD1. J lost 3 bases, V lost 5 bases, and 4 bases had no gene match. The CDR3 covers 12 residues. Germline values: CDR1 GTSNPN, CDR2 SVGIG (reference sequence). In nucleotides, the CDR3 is TGTGCCTGGGGAAGGGGGCACTACGAGCAGTACTTC. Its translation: CAWGRGHYEQYF.

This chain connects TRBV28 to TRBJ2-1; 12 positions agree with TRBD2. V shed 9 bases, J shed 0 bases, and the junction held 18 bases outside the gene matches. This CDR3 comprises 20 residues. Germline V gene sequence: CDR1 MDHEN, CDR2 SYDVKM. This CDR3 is CASRPTSGRSPLGSYNEQFF. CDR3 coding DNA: TGTGCCAGTCGACCCACTAGCGGGAGGTCACCGTTGGGCTCCTACAATGAGCAGTTCTTC.

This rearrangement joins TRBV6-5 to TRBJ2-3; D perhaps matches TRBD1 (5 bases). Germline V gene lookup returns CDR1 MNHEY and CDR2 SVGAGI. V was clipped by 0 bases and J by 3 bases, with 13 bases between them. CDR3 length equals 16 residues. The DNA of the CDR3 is TGTGCCAGCAGTTACTCGATACGGGCAGGGACAGATACGCAGTATTTT. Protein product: CASSYSIRAGTDTQYF.

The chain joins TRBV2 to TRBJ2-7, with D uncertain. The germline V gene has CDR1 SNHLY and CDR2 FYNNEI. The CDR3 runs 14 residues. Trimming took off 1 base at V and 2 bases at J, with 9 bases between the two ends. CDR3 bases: TGTGCCAGCAGTGAAGAACCTGAGGCCTACGAGCAGTACTTC. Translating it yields CASSEEPEAYEQYF.

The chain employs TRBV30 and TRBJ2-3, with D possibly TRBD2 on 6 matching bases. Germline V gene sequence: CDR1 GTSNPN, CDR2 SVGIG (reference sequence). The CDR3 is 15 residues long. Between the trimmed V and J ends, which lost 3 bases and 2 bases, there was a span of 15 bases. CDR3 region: CAWRVRGLFTDTQYF. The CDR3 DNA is TGTGCCTGGAGGGTACGAGGACTATTCACAGATACGCAGTATTTT. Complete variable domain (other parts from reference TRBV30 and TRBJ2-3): SQTIHQWPATLVQPVGSPLSLECTVEGTSNPNLYWYRQAAGRGLQLLFYSVGIGQISSEVPQNLSASRPQDRQFILSSKKLLLSDSGFYLCAWRVRGLFTDTQYFGPGTRLTVL.

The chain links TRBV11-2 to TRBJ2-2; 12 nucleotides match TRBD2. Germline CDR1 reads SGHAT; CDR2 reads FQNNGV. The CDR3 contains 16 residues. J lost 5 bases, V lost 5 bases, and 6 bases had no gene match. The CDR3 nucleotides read TGTGCCAGCAGCCCCGGACTAGCGGGGTTGACCGGGGAGCTGTTTTTT. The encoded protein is CASSPGLAGLTGELFF.

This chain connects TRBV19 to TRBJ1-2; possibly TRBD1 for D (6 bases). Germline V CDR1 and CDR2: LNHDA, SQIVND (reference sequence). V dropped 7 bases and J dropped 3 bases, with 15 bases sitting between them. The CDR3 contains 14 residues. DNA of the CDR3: TGTGCCAGTACGCCGGGCAGGGGAGACTATGGCTACACCTTC. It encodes CASTPGRGDYGYTF. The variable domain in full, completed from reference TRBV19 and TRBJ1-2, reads DGGITQSPKYLFRKEGQNVTLSCEQNLNHDAMYWYRQDPGQGLRLIYYSQIVNDFQKGDIAEGYSVSREKKESFPLTVTSAQKNPTAFYLCASTPGRGDYGYTFGSGTRLTVV.